This record looks at one T cell receptor (beta chain) sequence and its context. Its antigen is not known. The data were taken from a study of cytomegalovirus exposure and HLA in healthy donors. General study findings and limits: The study labeled fewer than 200 TCR beta chains cytomegalovirus-associated. Most TCR sequences were uncommon, yet certain public TCRs appeared in many donors.

The CDR3 has 13 amino acids. V was trimmed by 0 bases and J by 1 base, leaving 4 bases between them. The germline V gene encodes CDR1 SGHDT and CDR2 YYEEEE. This PCR relied on a set of 60 Vbeta primers and 13 Jbeta primers. TCRdb's copy holds only in-frame clones and misses some; the assay was immunoSEQ multiplex PCR. The sample shows around 190,000 clones, around 84% of them seen only once. The sequence derives from a girl aged 2-10 years in good health and CMV-seropositive. The chain links TRBV5-6 to TRBJ1-1, with D uncertain. The sample was PBMCs. As DNA, the CDR3 is TGTGCCAGCAGCTTGGCCCAGAACACTGAAGCTTTCTTT. It codes for CASSLAQNTEAFF.